This paragraph covers one T cell receptor beta chain sequence. There are 15 residues in the CDR3. V shed 0 bases, J shed 3 bases, and the junction held 5 bases outside the gene matches. CDR1 is SGHVS and CDR2 is FQNEAQ in the germline V gene. The data are from a study of blood T cell repertoires in COVID-19. Background on the study: Donors in the United States, Italy and Spain gave samples during acute or convalescent COVID-19.

Here immunoSEQ multiplex PCR was the method, and the copy in TCRdb shows in-frame clones only, minus some. The sample has tens of thousands of clones, about 79% seen once. The sequence came from a woman aged 60-70 years with acute or convalescent COVID-19. V usage is TRBV7-8 and J usage is TRBJ2-7; 7 bases line up with TRBD1. The source material was peripheral blood. CDR3 region: CASSLARQGDYEQYF. CDR3 nucleotides: TGTGCCAGCAGCTTAGCCCGACAGGGAGACTACGAGCAGTACTTC.